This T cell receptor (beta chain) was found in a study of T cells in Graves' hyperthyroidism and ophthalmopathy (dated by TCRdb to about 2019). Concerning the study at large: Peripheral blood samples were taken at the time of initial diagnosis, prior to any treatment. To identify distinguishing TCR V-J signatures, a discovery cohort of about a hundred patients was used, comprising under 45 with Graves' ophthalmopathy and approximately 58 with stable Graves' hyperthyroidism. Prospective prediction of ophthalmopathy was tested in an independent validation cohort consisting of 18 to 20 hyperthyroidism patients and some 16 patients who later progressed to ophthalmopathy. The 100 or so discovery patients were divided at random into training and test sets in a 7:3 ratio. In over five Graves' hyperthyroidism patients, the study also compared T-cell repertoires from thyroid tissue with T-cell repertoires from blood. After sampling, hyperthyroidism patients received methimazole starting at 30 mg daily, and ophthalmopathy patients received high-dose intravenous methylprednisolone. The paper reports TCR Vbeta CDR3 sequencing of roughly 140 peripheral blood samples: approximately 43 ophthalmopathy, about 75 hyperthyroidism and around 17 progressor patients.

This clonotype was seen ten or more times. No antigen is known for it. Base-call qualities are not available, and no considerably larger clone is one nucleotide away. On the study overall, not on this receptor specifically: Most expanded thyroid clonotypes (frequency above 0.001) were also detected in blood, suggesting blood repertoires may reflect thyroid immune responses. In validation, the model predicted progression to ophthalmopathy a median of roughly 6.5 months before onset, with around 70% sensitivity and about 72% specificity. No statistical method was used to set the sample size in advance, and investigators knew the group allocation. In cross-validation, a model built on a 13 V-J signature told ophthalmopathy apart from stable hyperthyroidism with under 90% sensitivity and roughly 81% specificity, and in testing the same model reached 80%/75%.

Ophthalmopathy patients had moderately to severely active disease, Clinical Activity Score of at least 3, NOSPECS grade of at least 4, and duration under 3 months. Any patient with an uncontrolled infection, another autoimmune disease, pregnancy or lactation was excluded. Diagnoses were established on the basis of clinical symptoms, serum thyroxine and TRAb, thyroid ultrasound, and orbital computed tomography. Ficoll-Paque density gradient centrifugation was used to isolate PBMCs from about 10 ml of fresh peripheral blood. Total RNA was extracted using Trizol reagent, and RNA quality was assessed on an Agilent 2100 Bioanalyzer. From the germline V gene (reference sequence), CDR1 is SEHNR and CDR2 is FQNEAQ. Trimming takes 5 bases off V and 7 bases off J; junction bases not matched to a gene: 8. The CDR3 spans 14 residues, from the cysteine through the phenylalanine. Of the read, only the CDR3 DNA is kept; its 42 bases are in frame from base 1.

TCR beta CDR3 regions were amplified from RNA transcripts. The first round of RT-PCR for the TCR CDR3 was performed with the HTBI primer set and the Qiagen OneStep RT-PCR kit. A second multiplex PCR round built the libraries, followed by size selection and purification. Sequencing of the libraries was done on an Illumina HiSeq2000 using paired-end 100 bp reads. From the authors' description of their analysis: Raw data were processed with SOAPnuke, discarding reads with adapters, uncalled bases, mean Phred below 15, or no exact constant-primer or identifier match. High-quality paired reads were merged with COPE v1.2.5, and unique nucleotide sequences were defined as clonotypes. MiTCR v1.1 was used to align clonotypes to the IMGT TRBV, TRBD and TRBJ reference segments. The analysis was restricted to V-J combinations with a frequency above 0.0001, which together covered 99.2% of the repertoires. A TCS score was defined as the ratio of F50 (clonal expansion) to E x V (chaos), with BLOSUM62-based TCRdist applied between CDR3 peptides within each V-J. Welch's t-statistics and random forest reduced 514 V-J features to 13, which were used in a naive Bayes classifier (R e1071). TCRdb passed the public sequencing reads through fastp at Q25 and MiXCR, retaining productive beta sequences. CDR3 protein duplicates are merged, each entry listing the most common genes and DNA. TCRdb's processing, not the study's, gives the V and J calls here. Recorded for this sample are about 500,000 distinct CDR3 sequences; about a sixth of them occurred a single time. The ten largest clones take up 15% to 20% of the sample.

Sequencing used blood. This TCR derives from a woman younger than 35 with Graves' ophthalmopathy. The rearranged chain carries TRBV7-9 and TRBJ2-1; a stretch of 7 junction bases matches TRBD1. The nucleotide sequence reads TGTGCCAGCAGCCGAGGGGACAGCCGAAATGAGCAGTTCTTC. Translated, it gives CASSRGDSRNEQFF.